What follows are 15 T cell receptor beta chains derived from one specimen sequenced in a study of shared clonotypes between healthy human individuals. The naive CD8 subset, CD45RO-negative cells positively selected for CCR7, excluded terminally differentiated effector memory CD45RA+ cells. The data were produced by immunoSEQ multiplex PCR, yet TCRdb's version contains in-frame clones alone and is incomplete. Of approximately 1.9 million clones in the sample, 80% to 95% were seen once. The sequencing input was naive CD8+ T cells from PBMCs. The receptors were gathered from a man aged 18 to 30 in good health. Some clones in this sample may be carry-over from other donors' samples.

The rearrangement uses TRBV4-1 and TRBJ1-4; D unclear. There are 18 residues in the CDR3. V lost 1 base, J lost 7 bases, and 22 bases lay in between. Germline CDR1 and CDR2: MGHRA and YSYEKL. CDR3 nucleotide sequence: TGCGCCAGCAGCCAAGCGCACCCCCGGGAACCCAAGGTTGAAAAACTGTTTTTT. Its translation is CASSQAHPREPKVEKLFF.

The genes are TRBV7-9 and TRBJ1-2; D might be TRBD1 (6 bases). The CDR3 length is 19 residues. The germline CDR1 and CDR2 sequences are SEHNR and FQNEAQ (reference sequence). Deletions cut 6 bases from V and 4 bases from J, with 30 bases between. Here the CDR3 reads CASRPPVIEPGHLLYGYTF. The CDR3 DNA reads TGTGCCAGCAGACCTCCCGTGATCGAACCGGGACACCTCCTCTATGGCTACACCTTC.

With respect to this clone: Other nucleotide sequences in the sample specify the same CDR3. The genes are TRBV9 and TRBJ2-7, with 8 positions matching TRBD1. The length of the CDR3 is 14 residues. J was trimmed by 2 bases and V by 4 bases; bases with no gene match: 5. Germline loops: CDR1 SGDLS, CDR2 YYNGEE. CDR3 nucleotide sequence: TGTGCCAGCAGCCCTCGACAGGGGCCCTACGAGCAGTACTTC. This encodes CASSPRQGPYEQYF.

A single count supports this clone. The chain couples TRBV5-4 to TRBJ2-1; a possible D gene is TRBD1 (5 bases). Trimming left V 2 bases short and J 5 bases short, with 14 bases between. The CDR3 loop spans 15 amino acids. Germline-derived CDR1 and CDR2 are SGHNT and YYREEE (reference sequence). The CDR3 nucleotides read TGTGCCAGCAGCTTAGGGGCGACCCCAAACAATGAGCAGTTCTTC. It is translated as CASSLGATPNNEQFF.

The chain uses TRBV5-6 and TRBJ2-7; no clear D gene. V lost 0 bases and J 2 bases, leaving 6 bases between the germline ends. This CDR3 has 13 amino acids. Germline CDR1 and CDR2: SGHDT and YYEEEE. The CDR3 bases are TGTGCCAGCAGCTTGGAAGAGACCTACGAGCAGTACTTC. Protein product: CASSLEETYEQYF.

The chain employs TRBV9 and TRBJ1-5; D perhaps matches TRBD1 (5 bases). V shed 2 bases and J shed 2 bases, with 35 bases lying between them. This CDR3 comprises 23 residues. Germline V gene data show CDR1 as SGDLS and CDR2 as YYNGEE. The CDR3, as DNA: TGTGCCAGCAGCGTGTATTGGGTTGGGGGTCGGCCCCCCGCGAGAGGGGGCAATCAGCCCCAGCATTTT. Protein: CASSVYWVGGRPPARGGNQPQHF. The full variable domain, with the rest looked up from reference TRBV9 and TRBJ1-5, is DSGVTQTPKHLITATGQRVTLRCSPRSGDLSVYWYQQSLDQGLQFLIQYYNGEERAKGNILERFSAQQFPDLHSELNLSSLELGDSALYFCASSVYWVGGRPPARGGNQPQHFGDGTRLSIL.

The gene calls are TRBV30 and TRBJ2-1; 9 bases are a match to TRBD2. The CDR3 has 14 residues. Germline-derived CDR1 and CDR2 are GTSNPN and SVGIG (reference sequence). The V gene end was trimmed by 2 bases and the J gene end by 8 bases; junction bases not matched to a gene: 7. The CDR3 coding sequence is TGTGCCTGGAGTCCATTAGCGGGAGTCGATGAGCAGTTCTTC. It encodes CAWSPLAGVDEQFF.

V and J are TRBV10-3 and TRBJ2-1; 8 bases fit TRBD1. Trimming took 6 bases from V and 2 from J; bases not matched to a gene: 6. The CDR3 totals 15 residues. Germline values: CDR1 ENHRY, CDR2 SYGVKD. CDR3 nucleotide sequence: TGTGCCATCAGCTCGACAGGGGTCCCCTACAATGAGCAGTTCTTC. Translating gives CAISSTGVPYNEQFF.

CDR3 in amino acids: CASSPSGLAGVYNEQFF. The CDR3 DNA sequence: TGTGCCAGCTCACCCTCCGGACTAGCGGGAGTCTACAATGAGCAGTTCTTC. J is TRBJ2-1 and V is TRBV18; TRBD2 aligns across 13 bases. Germline V gives CDR1 KGHSH, CDR2 LQKENI. The CDR3 is 17 residues long. The V gene end was trimmed by 3 bases and the J gene end by 3 bases; junction bases not matched to a gene: 5. The variable domain in full, completed from reference TRBV18 and TRBJ2-1, reads NAGVMQNPRHLVRRRGQEARLRCSPMKGHSHVYWYRQLPEEGLKFMVYLQKENIIDESGMPKERFSAEFPKEGPSILRIQQVVRGDSAAYFCASSPSGLAGVYNEQFFGPGTRLTVL.

The rearrangement joins TRBV14 to TRBJ2-7; unclear D gene. The CDR3 consists of 11 residues. The V end was cut by 3 bases, the J end by 7 bases, with 7 bases between. Germline values: CDR1 SGHDN, CDR2 FVKESK. The CDR3 DNA reads as TGTGCCAGCAGCCACGCCCAGGAGCAGTACTTC. This translates into CASSHAQEQYF.

V usage is TRBV28 and J usage is TRBJ2-7, with D possibly being TRBD2 (5 bases). The V gene lost 5 bases and the J gene lost 7 bases, with 24 bases spanning the gap. Germline assignment: CDR1 MDHEN and CDR2 SYDVKM. This CDR3 has 16 residues. CDR3 coding DNA: TGTGCCAGCAGTCCCCCCGGGATCCTGTCGTTGGAAGAGCAGTACTTC. This sequence encodes CASSPPGILSLEEQYF.

The rearrangement uses TRBV7-6 and TRBJ1-1; 7 nucleotides agree with TRBD1. V lost 5 bases and J lost 2; bases outside the gene matches: 8. This CDR3 is built from 15 residues. Germline loops: CDR1 SGHVS, CDR2 FNYEAQ. The CDR3 loop is CASSPPTGSNTEAFF. In DNA form, the CDR3 reads TGTGCCAGCAGCCCCCCGACAGGGTCCAACACTGAAGCTTTCTTT.

V usage is TRBV7-2 and J usage is TRBJ2-5, with 8 bases lining up with TRBD1. Germline trimming cut 5 bases from V and 2 bases from J; bases unmatched to any gene: 10. The length of the CDR3 is 16 residues. From germline, CDR1 is SGHTA and CDR2 FQGNSA. The CDR3 reads CASSRTTGGEQETQYF. The CDR3 DNA reads as TGTGCCAGCAGCCGGACTACAGGGGGAGAGCAAGAGACCCAGTACTTC.

The chain carries TRBV4-3 and TRBJ1-5; D unclear. V was pared by 0 bases and J by 1 base, with 7 bases between. Germline V gene sequence: CDR1 LGHNA, CDR2 YSLEER. The CDR3 runs to 15 residues. CDR3 in amino acids: CASSQDGVSNQPQHF. The CDR3 DNA reads as TGCGCCAGCAGCCAAGACGGGGTAAGCAATCAGCCCCAGCATTTT.

This clone was seen more than once but under ten times. The V gene is TRBV29-1, the J gene TRBJ1-2; 7 nucleotides match TRBD1. In germline, CDR1 is SQVTM, CDR2 ANQGSEA. The V and J ends lost 5 bases and 4 bases, in that order; junction bases with no gene match: 10. The CDR3 loop spans 14 amino acids. DNA of the CDR3: TGCAGCGTTAGGACAGACAGGGTTGGCTATGGCTACACCTTC. Protein product: CSVRTDRVGYGYTF.